The next 5 T cell receptor beta chains were all read from a single sample in a study of cytomegalovirus exposure and HLA in healthy donors. The PCR made use of 60 Vbeta and 13 Jbeta primers. Libraries were prepared by immunoSEQ multiplex PCR; TCRdb keeps only in-frame clonotypes and omits some of them. In the table there are 95,000 to 110,000 clones, approximately 72% of which are singletons. Material: PBMCs. Receptor source: a woman aged 45-65 years in good health and CMV-seronegative.

This clone was detected only once. The chain joins TRBV5-4 to TRBJ2-5, with 8 bases that match TRBD2. The V and J ends lost 4 bases and 3 bases, in that order; junction bases with no gene match: 11. Germline V gives CDR1 SGHNT, CDR2 YYREEE (reference sequence). The CDR3 length is 16 residues. The CDR3, as DNA: TGTGCCAGCAGCCTGAATAGAGGGACTAGAGAAGAGACCCAGTACTTC. This sequence encodes CASSLNRGTREETQYF.

J is TRBJ2-1 and V is TRBV19, with 8 nucleotides matching TRBD2. The CDR3 runs to 16 residues. The J segment lost 7 bases and the V segment lost 3 bases, leaving 11 bases of the junction unmatched. Germline CDR1 is LNHDA and CDR2 is SQIVND (reference sequence). The CDR3 bases are TGTGCCAGTAGTATCCCGGGGGGGGCTTTTATGAATGAGCAGTTCTTC. Protein product: CASSIPGGAFMNEQFF. The variable domain in full, completed from reference TRBV19 and TRBJ2-1, reads DGGITQSPKYLFRKEGQNVTLSCEQNLNHDAMYWYRQDPGQGLRLIYYSQIVNDFQKGDIAEGYSVSREKKESFPLTVTSAQKNPTAFYLCASSIPGGAFMNEQFFGPGTRLTVL.

The genes are TRBV19 and TRBJ2-6; 7 bases are shared with TRBD2. After removal of 7 bases from V and 0 bases from J, the junction contained 9 bases not matched to a gene. This CDR3 contains 17 residues. Per the germline V gene, CDR1 is LNHDA and CDR2 is SQIVND (reference sequence). The CDR3 coding sequence is TGTGCCAGTACCCTAGCGGTCTCGATCTCTGGGGCCAACGTCCTGACTTTC. It translates to CASTLAVSISGANVLTF.

J is TRBJ2-1 and V is TRBV7-9; D is possibly TRBD2 (5 bases). V lost 4 bases and J 0 bases, leaving 13 bases between the germline ends. This CDR3 has 16 amino acids. Germline V CDR1 and CDR2: SEHNR, FQNEAQ (reference sequence). CDR3 loop: CASSWGDTSSYNEQFF. The CDR3 DNA reads TGTGCCAGCAGCTGGGGAGACACGAGCTCCTACAATGAGCAGTTCTTC.

This sequence joins TRBV6-5 and TRBJ1-6; 10 bases are shared with TRBD1. Germline V CDR1 and CDR2: MNHEY, SVGAGI. This CDR3 contains 14 residues. V was pared by 7 bases and J by 9 bases, with 6 bases of the junction left unmatched. Written as DNA, the CDR3 is TGTGCCAGCACCAGGGACAGGGGACTTTCACCCCTCCACTTT. As protein: CASTRDRGLSPLHF.